The 3 T cell receptor beta chains reported below all come from one sample, sequenced in a study of blood T cell repertoires in COVID-19. The data were produced by immunoSEQ multiplex PCR, yet TCRdb's version contains in-frame clones alone and is incomplete. The table shows about 340,000 clones, with 80% to 90% occurring only once. The sequenced sample consisted of PBMCs or T cells enriched from blood (not recorded which). The receptors come from a middle-aged woman with acute COVID-19.

The gene calls are TRBV27 and TRBJ1-2, with D hard to call. Trimming pared 0 bases from V and 1 base from J, leaving 9 bases between. CDR3 length equals 15 residues. Germline lookup yields CDR1 MNHEY and CDR2 SMNVEV (reference sequence). The CDR3 DNA reads as TGTGCCAGCAGTTTATCGAGGCAGCTTAACTATGGCTACACCTTC. Amino acid sequence: CASSLSRQLNYGYTF.

The J gene is TRBJ1-4, the V gene TRBV11-2; D not certain. The V end lost 1 base, the J end lost 15 bases, and 21 bases lay between the germline ends. The CDR3 is made up of 15 amino acids. Germline CDR1 is SGHAT and CDR2 is FQNNGV. CDR3 sequence (DNA): TGTGCCAGCAGCTTAGGGCCGAAGAGGATCCCCAAGGTGTTTTTT. Its translation is CASSLGPKRIPKVFF. The whole variable domain, filled in from reference TRBV11-2 and TRBJ1-4, reads EAGVAQSPRYKIIEKRQSVAFWCNPISGHATLYWYQQILGQGPKLLIQFQNNGVVDDSQLPKDRFSAERLKGVDSTLKIQPAKLEDSAVYLCASSLGPKRIPKVFFGSGTQLSVL.

This chain uses TRBV4-1 with TRBJ2-5; 7 bases align to TRBD1. V dropped 7 bases and J dropped 1; count of bases not matched to a gene: 9. The germline gives CDR1 MGHRA, CDR2 YSYEKL. This CDR3 is built from 15 residues. CDR3 in amino acids: CASTPGQSVQETQYF. Here the CDR3 DNA reads TGCGCCAGCACCCCGGGACAGTCCGTCCAAGAGACCCAGTACTTC.